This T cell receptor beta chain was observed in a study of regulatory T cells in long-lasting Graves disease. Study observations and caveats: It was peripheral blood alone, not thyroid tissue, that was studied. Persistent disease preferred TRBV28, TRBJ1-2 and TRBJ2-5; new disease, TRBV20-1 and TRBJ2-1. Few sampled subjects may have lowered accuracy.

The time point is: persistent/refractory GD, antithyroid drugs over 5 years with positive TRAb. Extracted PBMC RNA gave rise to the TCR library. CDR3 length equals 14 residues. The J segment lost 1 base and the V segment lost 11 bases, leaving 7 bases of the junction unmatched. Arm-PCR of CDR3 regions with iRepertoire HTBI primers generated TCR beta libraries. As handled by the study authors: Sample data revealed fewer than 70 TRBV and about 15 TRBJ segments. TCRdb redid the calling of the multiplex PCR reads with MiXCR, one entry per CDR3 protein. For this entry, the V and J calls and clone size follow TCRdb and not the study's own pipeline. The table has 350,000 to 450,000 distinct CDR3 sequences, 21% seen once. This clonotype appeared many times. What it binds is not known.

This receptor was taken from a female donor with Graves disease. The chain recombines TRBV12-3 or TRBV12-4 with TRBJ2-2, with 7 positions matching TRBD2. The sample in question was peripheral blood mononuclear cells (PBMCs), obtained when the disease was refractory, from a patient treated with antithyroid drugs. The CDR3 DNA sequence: TGTGCCGCTACTTGGGGGGGGAACACCGGGGAGCTGTTTTTT. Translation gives CAATWGGNTGELFF.